This T cell receptor beta chain came from a study of cytotoxic CD8 clonotypes in ibrutinib-treated CLL. About the research overall: Overall, 25 or so responses were partial and 2 complete; following median roughly 62 months, roughly 15 patients stayed remitted and 12 progressed.

Findings of the study overall: Against age-matched healthy donors, baseline clonality ran higher and tracked circulating CD8+ T-cell counts. The public clonotypes identified were infrequent and showed contraction or stability on treatment.

Germline CDR1 is ENHRY and CDR2 is SYGVKD. J was trimmed by 4 bases and V by 2 bases; bases with no gene match: 7. The CDR3 is 17 amino acids. As to this clone: Antigen unknown.

The method was immunoSEQ multiplex PCR; TCRdb's version includes in-frame clones alone and lacks a portion of them. The sample has approximately 160,000 clones; over 75% are singletons. The rearrangement joins TRBV10-3 to TRBJ2-3, with 12 bases matching TRBD2. The receptor's source is a human donor with chronic lymphocytic leukemia. This specimen was PBMCs, taken at disease progression, from a patient treated with ibrutinib. CDR3 nucleotides: TGTGCCATCAGTGAGACCCTAGCGGGAGGGCTGGCAGATACGCAGTATTTT. Translation: CAISETLAGGLADTQYF.